This entry lists 2 T cell receptor beta chains sequenced from one sample in a study of identical twins. In TCRdb, the 5' RACE reads were re-called with MiXCR into one record per CDR3 protein. This table has about 890,000 distinct CDR3 sequences, 12% appearing once. Separately, the same data were catalogued under a study of yellow fever vaccine responses in identical twins.

The source material was PBMCs. The receptors shown here come from a young woman in good health.

This clonotype was detected only a few times. The J gene is TRBJ2-1, the V gene TRBV5-1, with 8 bases aligning to TRBD2. The CDR3 extends over 13 amino acids. CDR1 SGHRS and CDR2 YFSETQ come from the germline V gene. Germline trimming cut 6 bases from V and 7 bases from J; bases unmatched to any gene: 6. CDR3 region: CASTREGRNEQFF. CDR3 in DNA: TGCGCCAGCACTCGGGAGGGAAGGAATGAGCAGTTCTTC.

This clonotype has a handful of counts. J is TRBJ2-1 and V is TRBV3-1; 8 nucleotides line up with TRBD1. The CDR3 sequence is 13 residues long. CDR1 is LGHDT and CDR2 is YNNKEL in the germline V gene (reference sequence). V shed 5 bases and J 8 bases; nucleotides not matched to a gene: 5. In DNA, the CDR3 is TGTGCCAGCAGCAAGGGACAGGTGGATGAGCAGTTCTTC. The encoded protein is CASSKGQVDEQFF.